The 12 T cell receptor beta chains below were found in one sample sequenced in a study of neurological immune-mediated disorders. TCRdb itself ran the 5' RACE reads through MiXCR, one entry per CDR3 protein. The sample carries roughly 23,000 distinct CDR3 sequences, 10% recorded once. Sequences were obtained from PBMCs. The receptors here all came from a woman aged 55-70 years with HTLV-1-associated myelopathy (HAM/TSP).

Many counts were recorded for this clonotype. The rearrangement links TRBV10-3 to TRBJ1-5, with D uncertain. CDR1 is ENHRY and CDR2 is SYGVKD in the germline V gene. The CDR3 has 15 amino acids. Trimming removed 6 bases from V and 6 bases from J, with 18 bases in between. CDR3 amino acids: CAISESRVEGQPQHF. The CDR3 nucleotides are TGTGCCATCAGCGAAAGCCGGGTTGAAGGTCAGCCCCAGCATTTT.

In its sample, this clonotype was seen many times. V usage is TRBV5-1 and J usage is TRBJ1-1; TRBD1 agrees at 7 bases. V lost 3 bases, J lost 1 base, and 3 bases stayed unmatched. The CDR3 loop spans 14 amino acids. The germline gives CDR1 SGHRS, CDR2 YFSETQ. The CDR3 bases are TGCGCCAGCAGCTCAGGGGGTTCGAACACTGAAGCTTTCTTT. Amino acids: CASSSGGSNTEAFF.

Many counts were recorded for this clonotype. V usage is TRBV7-8 and J usage is TRBJ2-7; D might be TRBD1 (6 bases). This CDR3 has 14 amino acids. CDR1 and CDR2 (germline): SGHVS, FQNEAQ. Trimming shortened V by 10 bases and J by 3 bases, and 19 bases separated the two germline ends. The CDR3 region has the DNA TGTGCCACCGTCACCCCGGGACACAGCTACGAGCAGTACTTC. Translating gives CATVTPGHSYEQYF. The full variable domain, with the rest looked up from reference TRBV7-8 and TRBJ2-7, is GAGVSQSPRYKVAKRGQDVALRCDPISGHVSLFWYQQALGQGPEFLTYFQNEAQLDKSGLPSDRFFAERPEGSVSTLKIQRTQQEDSAVYLCATVTPGHSYEQYFGPGTRLTVT.

Ten or more counts support this clonotype. The chain has TRBV7-3 and TRBJ1-1, with D possibly being TRBD1 (5 bases). The ends were cut back, 5 bases at V and 5 bases at J, with 12 bases in the middle. The CDR3 consists of 13 residues. From germline, CDR1 is SGHTA and CDR2 FQGTGA. The CDR3 coding sequence is TGTGCCAGCAGCAGACTTTGGGGGACTGAAGCTTTCTTT. Encoded protein: CASSRLWGTEAFF.

This clonotype was observed at least ten times. This chain joins TRBV5-1 and TRBJ1-6; D remains ambiguous. V was trimmed by 0 bases and J by 7 bases, leaving 14 bases between them. The CDR3 loop spans 16 amino acids. CDR1 is SGHRS and CDR2 is YFSETQ in the germline V gene. Here the CDR3 reads CASSLGAGHRNSPLHF. The CDR3 DNA sequence: TGCGCCAGCAGCTTGGGGGCCGGGCATAGGAATTCACCCCTCCACTTT.

In its sample, this clonotype was seen many times. J is TRBJ2-2 and V is TRBV27, with TRBD2 as a possible D gene (5 bases). The CDR3 sequence is 15 residues long. The V end lost 1 base, the J end lost 3 bases, and 9 bases lay between the germline ends. Germline assignment: CDR1 MNHEY and CDR2 SMNVEV (reference sequence). CDR3 residues: CASSLLPGYTGELFF. For the CDR3, the DNA is TGTGCCAGCAGTTTATTACCGGGGTACACCGGGGAGCTGTTTTTT.

This clonotype appeared many times. This sequence joins TRBV10-2 and TRBJ1-3; no clear D. Germline V gene data show CDR1 as WSHSY and CDR2 as SAAADI. This CDR3 contains 13 residues. V gave up 6 bases and J gave up 3 bases, with 9 bases separating them. The CDR3 loop is CASRPDYGNTIYF. CDR3 coding DNA: TGCGCCAGCAGGCCCGACTATGGAAACACCATATATTTT.

This clonotype has ten or more counts. The chain recombines TRBV29-1 with TRBJ1-1; D is uncertain. Germline values: CDR1 SQVTM, CDR2 ANQGSEA. V was shortened by 7 bases and J by 4 bases, with 10 bases between the two germline ends. The CDR3 is 11 residues long. CDR3 amino acids: CSAGGVTEAFF. The CDR3 DNA reads as TGCAGCGCAGGCGGGGTCACTGAAGCTTTCTTT.

The chain recombines TRBV5-1 with TRBJ2-2; no firm D call. Per germline, CDR1 SGHRS and CDR2 YFSETQ. The V and J ends lost 0 bases and 4 bases respectively, with 7 bases between them. The CDR3 is 14 amino acids. Here the CDR3 DNA reads TGCGCCAGCAGCTTGGTGGTGGGCACCGGGGAGCTGTTTTTT. This sequence encodes CASSLVVGTGELFF.

This clonotype was observed at least ten times. The genes are TRBV5-1 and TRBJ2-1, with 9 bases that match TRBD2. After removal of 0 bases from V and 7 bases from J, the junction contained 11 bases not matched to a gene. Germline loops: CDR1 SGHRS, CDR2 YFSETQ. The length of the CDR3 is 17 residues. In DNA, the CDR3 is TGCGCCAGCAGCTTGGCGGCGCTAGCGGGACTAGGTAATGAGCAGTTCTTC. Its translation: CASSLAALAGLGNEQFF.

This clonotype came up a few times. This chain connects TRBV5-6 to TRBJ2-1; D perhaps matches TRBD2 (6 bases). This CDR3 is 14 amino acids long. Trimming took off 7 bases at V and 2 bases at J, with 13 bases between the two ends. Germline V gives CDR1 SGHDT, CDR2 YYEEEE. The CDR3 sequence: CASFRTGAYNEQFF. The CDR3 coding sequence is TGTGCCAGCTTTCGCACGGGGGCCTACAATGAGCAGTTCTTC.

V gene TRBV19 combines with J gene TRBJ2-1; 10 nucleotides line up with TRBD1. The CDR3 contains 15 residues. With 8 bases clipped from V and 6 bases from J, the junction kept 10 bases outside the gene matches. Germline lookup yields CDR1 LNHDA and CDR2 SQIVND (reference sequence). As DNA, the CDR3 is TGTGCCAGTCTGCCGCGGACAGGGGGTGGCAATGAGCAGTTCTTC. Translating gives CASLPRTGGGNEQFF.